These 29 T cell receptor beta chains were sequenced from one sample in a study of technical replicates of blood from a handful of donors. TCRdb's table, derived via immunoSEQ multiplex PCR, lists solely in-frame clones and lacks some. The table has about 76,000 clones, roughly 94% seen once; the top ten hold 0.3% to 0.45%. Sequences were obtained from T cells isolated from PBMCs. The receptors stem from a human donor in good health.

This rearrangement joins TRBV30 to TRBJ2-5, with D unresolved. This CDR3 contains 12 residues. CDR1 is GTSNPN and CDR2 is SVGIG in the germline V gene (reference sequence). V was cut by 5 bases and J by 4 bases, with 11 bases left in between. The CDR3 bases are TGTGCCTGGCGCCAGGAAGGAGAGACCCAGTACTTC. Residues: CAWRQEGETQYF. Looking up the rest from reference TRBV30 and TRBJ2-5 gives the full variable domain: SQTIHQWPATLVQPVGSPLSLECTVEGTSNPNLYWYRQAAGRGLQLLFYSVGIGQISSEVPQNLSASRPQDRQFILSSKKLLLSDSGFYLCAWRQEGETQYFGPGTRLLVL.

The V gene is TRBV12-2, the J gene TRBJ1-4. TRBV12-2 is annotated as a pseudogene. CDR3 length: 14 residues. CDR3 DNA: TGTGCAAGTCGCTTAAAACGGCCGGGTGAAAAACTGTTTTTT. Encoded protein: CASRLKRPGEKLFF.

The V and J genes are TRBV5-8 and TRBJ2-7; 7 positions match TRBD2. Germline CDR1 reads SGHTS; CDR2 reads YDEGEE. The CDR3 covers 15 residues. V was pared by 0 bases and J by 2 bases, with 5 bases of the junction left unmatched. CDR3 nucleotide sequence: TGTGCCAGCAGCTTGGAACGGGAGGAGACCTACGAGCAGTACTTC. Translated, it gives CASSLEREETYEQYF.

This rearrangement joins TRBV15 to TRBJ2-5, with D possibly being TRBD1 (6 bases). V was clipped by 4 bases and J by 2 bases, with 17 bases between them. The germline gives CDR1 LNHNV, CDR2 YYDKDF (reference sequence). The length of the CDR3 is 16 residues. In nucleotides, the CDR3 is TGTGCCACCAGCAATCCTTTTGGGGGACAACAAGAGACCCAGTACTTC. This translates into CATSNPFGGQQETQYF.

J is TRBJ2-1 and V is TRBV4-1; D is undetermined. Per germline, CDR1 MGHRA and CDR2 YSYEKL. Trimming shortened V by 1 base and J by 7 bases, and 8 bases separated the two germline ends. The length of the CDR3 is 13 residues. The CDR3 sequence is CASSQGLVNEQFF. For the CDR3, the DNA is TGCGCCAGCAGCCAAGGTCTAGTGAATGAGCAGTTCTTC.

The CDR3 sequence: CASSAGTGHTYEQYF. The CDR3 DNA reads TGTGCCAGCAGCGCGGGGACAGGGCACACCTACGAGCAGTACTTC. V is TRBV9 and J is TRBJ2-7; 9 nucleotides line up with TRBD1. V was pared by 3 bases and J by 2 bases, with 6 bases of the junction left unmatched. Germline CDR1 is SGDLS and CDR2 is YYNGEE. The CDR3 is 15 residues long.

V gene TRBV27 combines with J gene TRBJ2-3, with 7 nucleotides matching TRBD2. V dropped 3 bases and J dropped 3; count of bases not matched to a gene: 3. Per germline, CDR1 MNHEY and CDR2 SMNVEV (reference sequence). The CDR3 totals 14 residues. CDR3 bases: TGTGCCAGCAGTTTTGGGAGGGGTACAGATACGCAGTATTTT. Protein: CASSFGRGTDTQYF.

This clone is a singleton in its sample. The V call is TRBV30, the J call TRBJ2-2, with 10 bases aligning to TRBD2. The CDR3 contains 17 residues. CDR1 and CDR2 (germline): GTSNPN, SVGIG (reference sequence). Trimming took 6 bases from V and 2 from J; bases not matched to a gene: 12. This CDR3 reads CACTRTRLAGNTGELFF. CDR3 DNA sequence: TGTGCCTGCACGCGTACCAGACTAGCGGGCAACACCGGGGAGCTGTTTTTT.

The DNA for the CDR3 is TGTGCCAGCGGGCGCGTTATCTCTGGGGCCAACGTCCTGACTTTC. This codes for CASGRVISGANVLTF. V is TRBV9 and J is TRBJ2-6; D gene unclear. Trimming removed 7 bases from V and 0 bases from J, with 11 bases in between. Germline V gives CDR1 SGDLS, CDR2 YYNGEE. The CDR3 sequence is 15 residues long.

This rearrangement joins TRBV6-5 to TRBJ2-7, with D possibly being TRBD2 (6 bases). Germline-derived CDR1 and CDR2 are MNHEY and SVGAGI. V was pared by 2 bases and J by 0 bases, with 11 bases between. The CDR3 extends over 15 amino acids. The DNA of the CDR3 is TGTGCCAGCAGTTACCGTGGGACTGCCTCCTACGAGCAGTACTTC. Its translation: CASSYRGTASYEQYF.

Only one count was recorded for this clone. The chain combines TRBV27 with TRBJ2-1; 10 bases are shared with TRBD2. Losses at the gene ends were 5 bases for V and 0 bases for J; bases not matched to a gene: 10. From germline, CDR1 is MNHEY and CDR2 SMNVEV (reference sequence). The CDR3 has 18 residues. CDR3 in DNA: TGTGCCAGCAGTGCGACTAGCGGGTCCTTACACTCCTACAATGAGCAGTTCTTC. The encoded protein is CASSATSGSLHSYNEQFF.

This chain joins TRBV4-1 and TRBJ2-7; maybe TRBD1 (6 bases). This CDR3 region has 14 residues. Trimming left V 1 base short and J 2 bases short, with 9 bases between. CDR1 and CDR2 (germline): MGHRA, YSYEKL. The CDR3 reads CASSQARGPYEQYF. The CDR3 bases are TGCGCCAGCAGCCAAGCCAGGGGCCCCTACGAGCAGTACTTC.

V gene TRBV15 combines with J gene TRBJ2-7; 8 bases match TRBD1. The CDR3 totals 14 residues. V shed 5 bases and J 7 bases; nucleotides not matched to a gene: 10. Germline V gene lookup returns CDR1 LNHNV and CDR2 YYDKDF (reference sequence). The CDR3 nucleotides read TGTGCCACCAGCTCCCGACAGGGGAAGATAGAGCAGTACTTC. Translated, it gives CATSSRQGKIEQYF. Variable domain in full (rest from reference TRBV15 and TRBJ2-7): DAMVIQNPRYQVTQFGKPVTLSCSQTLNHNVMYWYQQKSSQAPKLLFHYYDKDFNNEADTPDNFQSRRPNTSFCFLDIRSPGLGDTAMYLCATSSRQGKIEQYFGPGTRLTVT.

The gene calls are TRBV6-4 and TRBJ2-3, with 9 bases aligning to TRBD2. CDR1 is MRHNA, CDR2 SNTAGT, per germline. This CDR3 comprises 16 residues. Trimming cost V 0 bases and J 3 bases; bases outside gene matches: 4. The CDR3 sequence is CASSDSWREGTDTQYF. The CDR3 coding sequence is TGTGCCAGCAGTGACTCTTGGCGGGAGGGGACAGATACGCAGTATTTT.

The chain uses TRBV6-1 and TRBJ2-7; 10 nucleotides align to TRBD1. In germline, CDR1 is MNHNS, CDR2 SASEGT. V lost 7 bases to trimming and J lost 2 bases; unmatched junction nucleotides: 5. CDR3 length equals 14 residues. The CDR3 protein is CASNRDRGPYEQYF. In nucleotides, the CDR3 is TGTGCCAGCAACCGGGACAGGGGACCCTACGAGCAGTACTTC.

To note about this clone: Relative to the germline gene, one junction end is altered; a read error may explain this. This chain uses TRBV6-1 with TRBJ2-7; TRBD1 matches 8 bases. This CDR3 is built from 11 residues. Germline loops: CDR1 MNHNS, CDR2 SASEGT. CDR3 region: CASSEDRARHF. CDR3 DNA sequence: TGTGCCAGCAGTGAGGACAGGGCCAGGCACTTC.

In DNA form, the CDR3 reads TGTGTCAGATTTCTTACCAGGGAATCCTACGAGCAGTACTTC. As protein: CVRFLTRESYEQYF. The J gene is TRBJ2-7, the V gene TRBV7-5; the table's D gene call, TRBD1, was not cross checked with the DNA. TRBV7-5 is recorded as a pseudogene. There are 14 residues in the CDR3.

The V gene is TRBV9, the J gene TRBJ2-1, with 7 bases fitting TRBD2. The CDR3 totals 15 residues. Losses at the gene ends were 4 bases for V and 2 bases for J; bases not matched to a gene: 6. From germline, CDR1 is SGDLS and CDR2 YYNGEE. This chain's CDR3 is CASSPQGGTYNEQFF. CDR3 nucleotide sequence: TGTGCCAGCAGCCCCCAGGGAGGGACCTACAATGAGCAGTTCTTC.

V usage is TRBV12-5 and J usage is TRBJ2-1; 9 nucleotides line up with TRBD2. After removal of 3 bases from V and 6 bases from J, the junction contained 9 bases not matched to a gene. CDR1 LGHNT and CDR2 FRNRAP come from the germline V gene. The CDR3 covers 16 residues. CDR3 sequence reads: CASGFWGGSGSNEQFF. DNA of the CDR3: TGTGCTAGTGGTTTTTGGGGGGGTAGCGGGAGCAATGAGCAGTTCTTC.

The chain links TRBV7-6 to TRBJ2-7; 9 bases line up with TRBD2. The V gene's germline CDR1 is SGHVS and CDR2 FNYEAQ. Germline trimming cut 1 base from V and 7 bases from J; bases unmatched to any gene: 8. CDR3 length equals 15 residues. The CDR3 region is CASSLGSGRFEEQYF. The CDR3 bases are TGTGCCAGCAGCTTAGGAAGCGGGAGGTTCGAGGAGCAGTACTTC.

The rearrangement links TRBV7-2 to TRBJ2-2, with TRBD1 matching 8 bases. There are 15 residues in the CDR3. J was trimmed by 5 bases and V by 3 bases; bases with no gene match: 5. The germline CDR1 and CDR2 sequences are SGHTA and FQGNSA. In DNA form, the CDR3 reads TGTGCCAGCAGCTTCACAGGGGGGCGTACCGGGGAGCTGTTTTTT. It specifies CASSFTGGRTGELFF.

The genes are TRBV10-3 and TRBJ1-6; 7 bases line up with TRBD1. The CDR3 sequence is 14 residues long. With V trimmed by 10 bases and J by 10 bases, 13 bases remained unmatched. Germline assignment: CDR1 ENHRY and CDR2 SYGVKD. CDR3 loop: CATLSTGFGSPLHF. The CDR3, as DNA: TGTGCCACACTATCGACAGGGTTCGGCTCACCCCTCCACTTT.

This rearrangement joins TRBV13 to TRBJ2-2; D possibly corresponds to TRBD2 (6 bases). Germline lookup yields CDR1 PRHDT and CDR2 FYEKMQ (reference sequence). V lost 1 base and J lost 7, with 10 bases in between. This CDR3 contains 14 residues. The CDR3 region is CASSLDGTDGELFF. CDR3 nucleotide sequence: TGTGCCAGCAGCTTAGACGGGACTGACGGGGAGCTGTTTTTT.

The gene calls are TRBV30 and TRBJ1-2; D remains unclear. CDR1 GTSNPN and CDR2 SVGIG come from the germline V gene (reference sequence). Trimming took 5 bases from V and 4 from J, leaving 14 bases between them. The CDR3 spans 13 residues. The CDR3 nucleotides are TGTGCCTGGTCTGGCTCTTCCTTCTATGGCTACACCTTC. Translated, it gives CAWSGSSFYGYTF.

The CDR3 loop reads CASSPQGSTNTEAFF. CDR3 coding DNA: TGTGCCAGCTCACCCCAGGGGTCCACGAACACTGAAGCTTTCTTT. This sequence joins TRBV18 and TRBJ1-1; tentatively, D is TRBD1 (6 bases). The CDR3 loop spans 15 amino acids. CDR1 is KGHSH, CDR2 LQKENI, per germline. The V end was cut by 3 bases, the J end by 1 base, with 12 bases between.

The chain carries TRBV6-1 and TRBJ1-2; 7 bases fit TRBD1. The CDR3 spans 15 residues. J gave up 4 bases and V 1 base, and 6 bases lay outside the gene matches. Germline CDR1 reads MNHNS; CDR2 reads SASEGT. CDR3 residues: CASSEGGTVGYGYTF. DNA for the CDR3: TGTGCCAGCAGTGAAGGAGGGACAGTTGGCTATGGCTACACCTTC.

The chain has TRBV9 and TRBJ1-2; TRBD1 might be the D (6 bases). This CDR3 contains 15 residues. The V end lost 0 bases, the J end lost 7 bases, and 16 bases lay between the germline ends. The germline CDR1 and CDR2 sequences are SGDLS and YYNGEE. CDR3 residues: CASSVDGGWVVGYTF. The CDR3 DNA follows: TGTGCCAGCAGCGTAGATGGGGGCTGGGTCGTTGGCTACACCTTC.

The V call is TRBV14, the J call TRBJ2-7, with D unresolved. The CDR3 has 13 amino acids. Trimming stripped 3 bases from V and 3 bases from J, with 9 bases between. Germline lookup yields CDR1 SGHDN and CDR2 FVKESK. For the CDR3, the DNA is TGTGCCAGCAGCCACGTATCGAGCTACGAGCAGTACTTC. Residues: CASSHVSSYEQYF.

V usage is TRBV5-6 and J usage is TRBJ2-7; 7 positions match TRBD1. The germline V gene encodes CDR1 SGHDT and CDR2 YYEEEE. The trim removed 0 bases at V and 1 base at J, leaving 4 bases unmatched. The CDR3 contains 15 residues. The CDR3 protein is CASSLADRLSYEQYF. DNA for the CDR3: TGTGCCAGCAGCTTGGCGGACAGGTTGTCCTACGAGCAGTACTTC. Looking up the rest from reference TRBV5-6 and TRBJ2-7 gives the full variable domain: DAGVTQSPTHLIKTRGQQVTLRCSPKSGHDTVSWYQQALGQGPQFIFQYYEEEERQRGNFPDRFSGHQFPNYSSELNVNALLLGDSALYLCASSLADRLSYEQYFGPGTRLTVT.